Listed here are 23 T cell receptor beta chains from one sample, sequenced in a study of control samples from healthy donors and cancer patients. TCRdb's table, derived via immunoSEQ multiplex PCR, lists solely in-frame clones and lacks some. The sample yields roughly 100,000 clones, about 91% seen once. The sequencing input was blood. These receptors originate from a woman under 30 in good health.

The chain employs TRBV30 and TRBJ2-7; 7 positions agree with TRBD2. The V gene's germline CDR1 is GTSNPN and CDR2 SVGIG (reference sequence). J was trimmed by 0 bases and V by 5 bases; bases with no gene match: 4. The length of the CDR3 is 13 residues. This CDR3 is CAWSSGASYEQYF. CDR3 DNA: TGTGCCTGGTCTAGCGGAGCCTCCTACGAGCAGTACTTC.

The V gene is TRBV11-2, the J gene TRBJ2-1; either TRBD1 or TRBD2 may fit D (6 bases each). The germline V gene has CDR1 SGHAT and CDR2 FQNNGV. The CDR3 is 17 amino acids. V was pared by 5 bases and J by 2 bases, with 19 bases between. The CDR3, as DNA: TGTGCCAGCAGCCTGGGGGGTAGGGGGGTTACCTACAATGAGCAGTTCTTC. Translation gives CASSLGGRGVTYNEQFF.

This chain links TRBV18 with TRBJ1-1, with 7 bases lining up with TRBD1. This CDR3 contains 15 residues. Germline loops: CDR1 KGHSH, CDR2 LQKENI. J gave up 1 base and V 5 bases, and 7 bases lay outside the gene matches. The CDR3 DNA follows: TGTGCCAGCTCAGAAATAACAGGGGCGAACACTGAAGCTTTCTTT. Amino acids: CASSEITGANTEAFF.

The chain has TRBV28 and TRBJ1-5, with TRBD1 as a possible D gene (6 bases). The CDR3 is 16 amino acids. Germline-derived CDR1 and CDR2 are MDHEN and SYDVKM. V was trimmed by 5 bases and J by 6 bases, leaving 20 bases between them. CDR3 sequence: CASSPMAGGAPQPQHF. CDR3 in DNA: TGTGCCAGCAGTCCCATGGCGGGGGGGGCTCCTCAGCCCCAGCATTTT.

J is TRBJ2-1 and V is TRBV7-9; D might be TRBD1 or TRBD2, each matching 5 bases. Germline V gene sequence: CDR1 SEHNR, CDR2 FQNEAQ (reference sequence). V lost 5 bases to trimming and J lost 5 bases, with 13 bases between them. The CDR3 is 14 amino acids. The CDR3 coding sequence is TGTGCCAGCAGCGCCCGGGACCAACACAATGAGCAGTTCTTC. Translation: CASSARDQHNEQFF.

The CDR3 region has the DNA TGTGCCAGCAGAGATGACGGGACCCACACTGAAGCTTTCTTT. This translates into CASRDDGTHTEAFF. This chain uses TRBV2 with TRBJ1-1; D may be TRBD1 (5 bases). The CDR3 length is 14 residues. Germline CDR1 is SNHLY and CDR2 is FYNNEI. Trimming shortened V by 6 bases and J by 3 bases, and 14 bases separated the two germline ends. Full variable domain (rest looked up from reference TRBV2 and TRBJ1-1): EPEVTQTPSHQVTQMGQEVILRCVPISNHLYFYWYRQILGQKVEFLVSFYNNEISEKSEIFDDQFSVERPDGSNFTLKIRSTKLEDSAMYFCASRDDGTHTEAFFGQGTRLTVV.

V and J are TRBV28 and TRBJ2-5, with D perhaps TRBD1 or TRBD2 (5 bases each). V was shortened by 3 bases and J by 3 bases, with 23 bases between the two germline ends. Germline assignment: CDR1 MDHEN and CDR2 SYDVKM. The CDR3 totals 18 residues. CDR3 nucleotide sequence: TGTGCCAGCAGTTTTGCGGACGGTGTGGGGGAAGATGAAGAGACCCAGTACTTC. This translates into CASSFADGVGEDEETQYF.

Note on this clone: A read error may produce the germline difference seen at one junction end. The chain couples TRBV12-5 to TRBJ1-2, with TRBD1 identical over 8 bases. CDR3 length: 12 residues. Germline CDR1 reads LGHNT; CDR2 reads FRNRAP. The CDR3 sequence is CASGLDPGQVFF. DNA of the CDR3: TGTGCTAGTGGTTTGGACCCGGGACAGGTCTTCTTC.

V is TRBV21-1 and J is TRBJ1-4. TRBV21-1 is described as a pseudogene. CDR3 length: 11 amino acids. CDR3 region: CASTKEEKLFF. The CDR3 DNA sequence: TGTGCCAGCACCAAAGAGGAAAAACTGTTTTTT.

The J gene is TRBJ1-6, the V gene TRBV4-1; D not certain. The CDR3 totals 18 residues. Germline assignment: CDR1 MGHRA and CDR2 YSYEKL. V gave up 5 bases and J gave up 4 bases, with 21 bases separating them. The CDR3 sequence is CASSTSPGRADYNSPLHF. Written as DNA, the CDR3 is TGCGCCAGCAGCACTTCCCCGGGCCGAGCAGATTATAATTCACCCCTCCACTTT.

This rearrangement joins TRBV18 to TRBJ2-1; 11 bases agree with TRBD2. Losses at the gene ends were 3 bases for V and 4 bases for J; bases not matched to a gene: 2. This CDR3 has 15 residues. Germline lookup yields CDR1 KGHSH and CDR2 LQKENI. CDR3 coding DNA: TGTGCCAGCTCACCCGGGACTAGCGGATACAATGAGCAGTTCTTC. Protein sequence: CASSPGTSGYNEQFF.

The rearrangement joins TRBV4-3 to TRBJ2-3; 10 nucleotides align to TRBD2. With 5 bases clipped from V and 2 bases from J, the junction kept 10 bases outside the gene matches. CDR3 length: 17 residues. CDR1 is LGHNA, CDR2 YSLEER, per germline. Here the CDR3 reads CASSFIGTSAPTDTQYF. The CDR3, as DNA: TGCGCCAGCAGCTTCATCGGGACTAGCGCTCCCACAGATACGCAGTATTTT.

The chain joins TRBV6-2 or TRBV6-3 to TRBJ1-2; D perhaps matches TRBD1 (5 bases). Germline CDR1 is MNHEY and CDR2 is SVGEGT. The germline V and J ends were trimmed by 0 bases and 8 bases, with 16 bases remaining between them. The CDR3 has 15 residues. CDR3 sequence (DNA): TGTGCCAGCAGTTACTCAGTTCGGGGGACGTCCGGCTACACCTTC. It codes for CASSYSVRGTSGYTF.

This chain connects TRBV6-2 or TRBV6-3 to TRBJ2-2, with 12 bases aligning to TRBD2. Germline CDR1 is MNHEY and CDR2 is SVGEGT. With V trimmed by 0 bases and J by 1 base, 0 bases remained unmatched. This CDR3 has 17 residues. CDR3 in amino acids: CASSYSGLAGNTGELFF. The CDR3, as DNA: TGTGCCAGCAGTTACTCGGGACTAGCGGGGAACACCGGGGAGCTGTTTTTT.

The gene calls are TRBV4-1 and TRBJ2-7, with D maybe TRBD1 (6 bases). Deletions cut 0 bases from V and 3 bases from J, with 21 bases between. Germline V gene data show CDR1 as MGHRA and CDR2 as YSYEKL. CDR3 length: 18 residues. The CDR3 loop is CASSQDFTGRLGFYEQYF. The CDR3 DNA is TGCGCCAGCAGCCAAGATTTCACAGGGCGTCTCGGATTCTACGAGCAGTACTTC.

The chain couples TRBV10-2 to TRBJ1-1; 7 nucleotides agree with TRBD1. The CDR3 consists of 14 residues. Germline values: CDR1 WSHSY, CDR2 SAAADI. Trimming at V came to 7 bases and at J to 4 bases, leaving 9 bases not matched to a gene. The CDR3 loop is CASTVTAGGTEAFF. In nucleotides, the CDR3 is TGCGCCAGCACCGTGACGGCAGGGGGCACTGAAGCTTTCTTT.

This chain joins TRBV7-8 and TRBJ2-7; D call uncertain. CDR3 length: 16 amino acids. Germline V gene lookup returns CDR1 SGHVS and CDR2 FQNEAQ. V was cut by 1 base and J by 2 bases, with 15 bases left in between. DNA of the CDR3: TGTGCCAGCAGCTTAGTGGTGACGCGGTCTCCCTACGAGCAGTACTTC. Amino acids: CASSLVVTRSPYEQYF.

This sequence joins TRBV18 and TRBJ1-6, with unresolved D. Germline CDR1 reads KGHSH; CDR2 reads LQKENI. The V end was cut by 4 bases, the J end by 3 bases, with 4 bases between. CDR3 size: 13 residues. The CDR3 DNA reads as TGTGCCAGCTCACACGACTATAATTCACCCCTCCACTTT. The encoded protein is CASSHDYNSPLHF.

V is TRBV6-2 or TRBV6-3 and J is TRBJ1-5; 7 bases align to TRBD1. The V and J ends lost 4 bases and 9 bases, in that order; junction bases with no gene match: 12. Per the germline V gene, CDR1 is MNHEY and CDR2 is SVGEGT. CDR3 length: 15 amino acids. Here the CDR3 DNA reads TGTGCCAGCAGTTCAATACGGACAGGTGACGGGCCCCAGCATTTT. This sequence encodes CASSSIRTGDGPQHF.

V usage is TRBV18 and J usage is TRBJ1-1; no clear D. Germline loops: CDR1 KGHSH, CDR2 LQKENI. The CDR3 has 14 residues. V lost 4 bases and J lost 4, with 13 bases in between. The CDR3 sequence is CASSLKLGSTEAFF. CDR3 nucleotide sequence: TGTGCCAGCTCACTTAAACTGGGTTCCACTGAAGCTTTCTTT.

This chain uses TRBV15 with TRBJ1-1; maybe TRBD1 (5 bases). With 6 bases removed from V and 7 bases from J, the gap between germline ends came to 21 bases. The CDR3 sequence is 15 residues long. Germline CDR1 LNHNV, CDR2 YYDKDF (reference sequence). The CDR3 nucleotides read TGTGCCACCAGTCAGAGGGGCGGCAACTCCATTGAAGCTTTCTTT. Translating it yields CATSQRGGNSIEAFF.

The chain uses TRBV4-2 and TRBJ2-7, with D tentatively TRBD1 or TRBD2 (6 bases each). Looked up from germline, CDR1 is LGHNA and CDR2 is YNFKEQ. Trimming took off 0 bases at V and 5 bases at J, with 17 bases between the two ends. The CDR3 covers 16 residues. The CDR3 DNA is TGTGCCAGCAGCCAAGAACTGAGGGGGGCTCGGAACGAGCAGTACTTC. Its protein is CASSQELRGARNEQYF.

The chain couples TRBV19 to TRBJ1-1, with 7 bases lining up with TRBD1. This CDR3 is 12 amino acids long. Trimming removed 11 bases from V and 6 bases from J; junction bases left unmatched: 9. The germline V gene has CDR1 LNHDA and CDR2 SQIVND (reference sequence). This CDR3 is CAPKGGGAEAFF. CDR3 DNA sequence: TGTGCCCCTAAAGGGGGCGGCGCTGAAGCTTTCTTT.